This T cell receptor (beta chain) originates from a study of T cells in Graves' hyperthyroidism and ophthalmopathy. In the study overall: Staff took peripheral blood when the initial diagnosis was made, before any treatment began.

As regards this clonotype: Its antigen is as yet unknown.

Study-level results: Most expanded thyroid clonotypes above 0.001 also appeared in blood. Median prediction lead before ophthalmopathy onset was 5 to 7.5 months with the model.

The V end lost 3 bases, the J end lost 8 bases, and 13 bases lay between the germline ends. The CDR3 covers 13 residues. Looked up from germline, CDR1 is MNHEY and CDR2 is SMNVEV (reference sequence). Calling Graves' hyperthyroidism stable meant ophthalmopathy did not progress within 18 months. Using RNA transcripts as the source, TCR beta CDR3 regions were amplified. The study used the HTBI primer set for a first-round RT-PCR of the TCR CDR3. TCRdb fed the multiplex PCR reads into MiXCR, producing one record per CDR3 protein. The sample has about 400,000 distinct CDR3 sequences, under 15% seen once; the top ten hold 9.2%.

Material: blood. The TCR comes from a woman aged 18-35 years with Graves' hyperthyroidism. The J gene is TRBJ1-2, the V gene TRBV27; the D gene is possibly TRBD1 (5 bases). The CDR3 DNA sequence: TGTGCCAGCAGTTTTCACACGGGGGACGGCTACACCTTC. Translated: CASSFHTGDGYTF.